This T cell receptor beta chain was found in a study of cytomegalovirus exposure and HLA in healthy donors. On the study more broadly: Membership in the Caucasian-associated ancestry cluster was found for 75% to 90% of fewer than 450 genotyped donors. Study-wide results and limits: The authors reported that TCR beta sequences could predict HLA-A and HLA-B alleles. These predictions were accurate for most subjects in the first cohort.

The PCR had 60 Vbeta and 13 Jbeta primers. Method: immunoSEQ multiplex PCR; TCRdb's copy keeps in-frame clones and lacks some. The table has about 220,000 clones, 82% seen once. The CDR3 length is 16 residues. CDR1 and CDR2 (germline): SSHAT, FNYEAQ (reference sequence). V lost 2 bases and J 7 bases, leaving 17 bases between the germline ends. To note about this clone: As yet, its antigen is unknown.

Input material: PBMCs. The clonotype originates from a man aged 40-50 years in good health and CMV-seropositive. The chain uses TRBV7-7 and TRBJ2-2; D is unclear. This chain's CDR3 is CASSLRLGVDGGELFF. CDR3 bases: TGTGCCAGCAGCTTACGTTTAGGAGTAGACGGCGGGGAGCTGTTTTTT.